Sequencing of this T cell receptor beta chain was carried out in a study of T cells in Graves' hyperthyroidism and ophthalmopathy. RNA transcripts gave rise to amplified TCR beta CDR3 regions. TCR CDR3 regions were first amplified by RT-PCR with HTBI primers. TCRdb reanalysed the multiplex PCR reads using MiXCR and keeps one entry per CDR3 protein. Of approximately 520,000 distinct CDR3 sequences detected, roughly a quarter appear once; the ten largest clones hold 10% to 12%. This clonotype was detected once. This CDR3 has 16 residues. V lost 4 bases, J lost 0 bases, and 9 bases stayed unmatched. Germline CDR1 is LGHNA and CDR2 is YSLEER.

Sequenced material: blood. This sequence originates from a woman under 40 with Graves' ophthalmopathy. The chain combines TRBV4-3 with TRBJ2-7, with 7 bases matching TRBD1. This CDR3 is CASSLDDRVSSYEQYF. The CDR3 DNA follows: TGCGCCAGCAGCCTCGATGACAGGGTGAGCTCCTACGAGCAGTACTTC.